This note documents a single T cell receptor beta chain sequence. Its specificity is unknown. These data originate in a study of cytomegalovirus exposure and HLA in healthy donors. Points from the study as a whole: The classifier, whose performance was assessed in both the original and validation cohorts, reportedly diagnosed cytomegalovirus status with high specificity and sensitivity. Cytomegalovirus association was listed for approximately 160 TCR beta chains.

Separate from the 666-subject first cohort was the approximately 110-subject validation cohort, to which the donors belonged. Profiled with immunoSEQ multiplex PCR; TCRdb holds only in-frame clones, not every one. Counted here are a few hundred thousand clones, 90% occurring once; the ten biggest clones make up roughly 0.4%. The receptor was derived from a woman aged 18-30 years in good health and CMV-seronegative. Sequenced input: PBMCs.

The CDR3, as DNA: TGTGCCACCACGTACCGGACAGGGAACACCGGGGAGCTGTTTTTT. It specifies CATTYRTGNTGELFF. The chain couples TRBV19 to TRBJ2-2; TRBD1 matches at 7 bases. The V and J ends lost 10 bases and 1 base, in that order; junction bases with no gene match: 9. The CDR3 runs to 15 residues. Germline loops: CDR1 LNHDA, CDR2 SQIVND (reference sequence).